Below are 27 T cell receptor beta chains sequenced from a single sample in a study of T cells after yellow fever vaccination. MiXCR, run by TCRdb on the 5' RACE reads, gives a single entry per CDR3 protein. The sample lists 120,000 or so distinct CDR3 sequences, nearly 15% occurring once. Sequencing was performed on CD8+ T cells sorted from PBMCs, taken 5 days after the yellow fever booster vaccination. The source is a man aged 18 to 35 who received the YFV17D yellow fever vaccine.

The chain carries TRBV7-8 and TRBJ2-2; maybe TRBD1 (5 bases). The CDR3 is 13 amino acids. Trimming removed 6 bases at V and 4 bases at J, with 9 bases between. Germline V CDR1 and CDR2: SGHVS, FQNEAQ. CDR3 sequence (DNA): TGTGCCAGCAGTCCGGACACCACCGGGGAGCTGTTTTTT. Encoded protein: CASSPDTTGELFF.

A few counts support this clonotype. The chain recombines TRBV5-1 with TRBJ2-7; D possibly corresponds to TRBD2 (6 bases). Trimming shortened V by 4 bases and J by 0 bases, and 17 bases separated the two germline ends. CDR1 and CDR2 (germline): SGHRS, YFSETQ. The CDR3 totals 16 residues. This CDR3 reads CASSPTMGLVSYEQYF. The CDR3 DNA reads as TGCGCCAGCAGCCCCACTATGGGACTGGTCTCCTACGAGCAGTACTTC.

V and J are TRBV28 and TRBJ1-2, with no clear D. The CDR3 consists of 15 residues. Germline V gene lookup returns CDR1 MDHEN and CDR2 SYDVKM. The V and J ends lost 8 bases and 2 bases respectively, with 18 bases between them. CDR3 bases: TGTGCCAGCCAAAGGGTGGGCCTGACCAACTATGGCTACACCTTC. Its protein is CASQRVGLTNYGYTF.

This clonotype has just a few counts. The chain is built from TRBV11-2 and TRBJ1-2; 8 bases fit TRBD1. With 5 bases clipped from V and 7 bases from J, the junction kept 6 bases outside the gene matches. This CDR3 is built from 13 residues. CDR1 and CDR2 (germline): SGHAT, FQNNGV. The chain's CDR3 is CASSLPGQAGYTF. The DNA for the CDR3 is TGTGCCAGCAGCCTCCCGGGACAGGCTGGCTACACCTTC.

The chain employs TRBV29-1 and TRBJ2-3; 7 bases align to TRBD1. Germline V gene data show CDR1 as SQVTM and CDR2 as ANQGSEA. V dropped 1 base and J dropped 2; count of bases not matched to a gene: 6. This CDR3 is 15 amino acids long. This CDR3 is CSVEGDRVNTDTQYF. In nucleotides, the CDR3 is TGCAGCGTTGAAGGTGACAGGGTGAACACAGATACGCAGTATTTT.

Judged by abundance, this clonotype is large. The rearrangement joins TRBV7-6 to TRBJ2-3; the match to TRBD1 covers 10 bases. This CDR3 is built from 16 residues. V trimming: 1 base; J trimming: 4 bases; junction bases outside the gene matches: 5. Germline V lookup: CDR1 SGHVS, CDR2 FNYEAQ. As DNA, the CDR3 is TGTGCCAGCAGCTTAGAAGGGGACAGGGGTTCAGATACGCAGTATTTT. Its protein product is CASSLEGDRGSDTQYF.

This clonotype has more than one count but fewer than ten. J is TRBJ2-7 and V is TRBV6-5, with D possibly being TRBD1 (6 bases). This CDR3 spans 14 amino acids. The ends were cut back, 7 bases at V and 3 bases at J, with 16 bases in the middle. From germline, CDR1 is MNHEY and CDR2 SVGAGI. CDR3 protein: CASTPQGRSYEQYF. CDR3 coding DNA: TGTGCCAGCACTCCACAGGGAAGAAGCTACGAGCAGTACTTC.

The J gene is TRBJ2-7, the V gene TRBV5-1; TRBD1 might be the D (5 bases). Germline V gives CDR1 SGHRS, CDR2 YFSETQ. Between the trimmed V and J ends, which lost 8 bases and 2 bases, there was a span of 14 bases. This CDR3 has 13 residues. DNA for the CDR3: TGCGCCAGAGGGGATCCTTCTACCTACGAGCAGTACGTC. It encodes CARGDPSTYEQYV.

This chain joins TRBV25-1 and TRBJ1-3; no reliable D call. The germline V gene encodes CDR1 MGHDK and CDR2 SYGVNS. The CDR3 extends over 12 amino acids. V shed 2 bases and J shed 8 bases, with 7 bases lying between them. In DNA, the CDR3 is TGTGCCAGCAGTGAACCCCCAGACACCATATATTTT. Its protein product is CASSEPPDTIYF. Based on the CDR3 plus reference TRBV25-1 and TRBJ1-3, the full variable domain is EADIYQTPRYLVIGTGKKITLECSQTMGHDKMYWYQQDPGMELHLIHYSYGVNSTEKGDLSSESTVSRIRTEHFPLTLESARPSHTSQYLCASSEPPDTIYFGEGSWLTVV.

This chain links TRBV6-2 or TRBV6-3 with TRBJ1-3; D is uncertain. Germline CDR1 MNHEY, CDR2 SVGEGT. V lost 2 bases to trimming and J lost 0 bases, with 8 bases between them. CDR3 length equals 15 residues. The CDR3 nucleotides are TGTGCCAGCAGTTACGGACCGAGCTCTGGAAACACCATATATTTT. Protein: CASSYGPSSGNTIYF.

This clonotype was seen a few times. CDR3 in amino acids: CASSARGSGREARGYTF. As DNA, the CDR3 is TGTGCCAGCAGCGCGAGGGGGTCCGGCAGGGAGGCGCGTGGCTACACCTTC. The chain has TRBV7-8 and TRBJ1-2, with a possible D match to TRBD1 (6 bases). V was clipped by 5 bases and J by 7 bases, with 26 bases between them. The CDR3 is made up of 17 amino acids. Germline CDR1 and CDR2: SGHVS and FQNEAQ.

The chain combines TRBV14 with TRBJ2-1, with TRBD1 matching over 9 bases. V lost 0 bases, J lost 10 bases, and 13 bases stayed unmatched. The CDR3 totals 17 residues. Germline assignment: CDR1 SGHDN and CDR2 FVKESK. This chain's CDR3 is CASSQDVGTGISYEQFF. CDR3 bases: TGTGCCAGCAGCCAAGATGTCGGGACAGGGATCTCCTACGAGCAGTTCTTC.

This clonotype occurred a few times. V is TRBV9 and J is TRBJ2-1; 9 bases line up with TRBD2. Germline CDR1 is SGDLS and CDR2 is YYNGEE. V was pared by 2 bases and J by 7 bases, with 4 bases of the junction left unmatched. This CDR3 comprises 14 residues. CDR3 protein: CASSVIAGDNEQFF. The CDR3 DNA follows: TGTGCCAGCAGCGTGATAGCGGGGGATAATGAGCAGTTCTTC.

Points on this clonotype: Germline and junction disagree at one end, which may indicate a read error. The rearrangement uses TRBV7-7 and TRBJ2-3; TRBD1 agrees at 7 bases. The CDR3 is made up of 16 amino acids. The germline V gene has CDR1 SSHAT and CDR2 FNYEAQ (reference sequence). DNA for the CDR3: TGTGCTAGCAGCTTAGGGACAGACCGTACCACAGATACGCAGTATTTT. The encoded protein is CASSLGTDRTTDTQYF.

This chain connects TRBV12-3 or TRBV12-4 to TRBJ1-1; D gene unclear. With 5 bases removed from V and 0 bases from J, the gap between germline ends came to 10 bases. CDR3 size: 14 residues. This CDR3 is CASSGGRMNTEAFF. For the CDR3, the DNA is TGTGCCAGCAGTGGAGGAAGGATGAACACTGAAGCTTTCTTT.

The CDR3 DNA reads as TGTGCCAGCAGCTTGTTTTTGGGGGAGGATACGCAGTATTTT. Translated, it gives CASSLFLGEDTQYF. The chain recombines TRBV7-3 with TRBJ2-3; D is perhaps TRBD1 or TRBD2 (5 bases each). Per germline, CDR1 SGHTA and CDR2 FQGTGA. The V gene lost 3 bases and the J gene lost 6 bases, with 13 bases spanning the gap. This CDR3 is built from 14 residues.

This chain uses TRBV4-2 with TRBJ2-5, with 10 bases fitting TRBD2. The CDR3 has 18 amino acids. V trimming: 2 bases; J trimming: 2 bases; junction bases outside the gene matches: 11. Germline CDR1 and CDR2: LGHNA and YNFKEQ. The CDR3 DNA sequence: TGTGCCAGCAGCCAATCCCCTGGGCCAGCGGGGGGGCAAGAGACCCAGTACTTC. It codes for CASSQSPGPAGGQETQYF.

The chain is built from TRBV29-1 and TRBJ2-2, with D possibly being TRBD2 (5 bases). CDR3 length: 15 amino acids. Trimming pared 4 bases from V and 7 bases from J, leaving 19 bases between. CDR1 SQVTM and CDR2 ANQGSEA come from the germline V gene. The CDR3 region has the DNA TGCAGCGTTGGAGGGTTTGAAGGGTGGAGCGGGGAGCTGTTTTTT. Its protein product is CSVGGFEGWSGELFF.

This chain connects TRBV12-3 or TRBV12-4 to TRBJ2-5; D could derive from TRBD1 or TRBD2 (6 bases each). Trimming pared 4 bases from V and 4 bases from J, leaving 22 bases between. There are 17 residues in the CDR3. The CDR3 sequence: CASSSFNFQGRGETQYF. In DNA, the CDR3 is TGTGCCAGCAGTTCCTTTAATTTCCAGGGGCGGGGAGAGACCCAGTACTTC.

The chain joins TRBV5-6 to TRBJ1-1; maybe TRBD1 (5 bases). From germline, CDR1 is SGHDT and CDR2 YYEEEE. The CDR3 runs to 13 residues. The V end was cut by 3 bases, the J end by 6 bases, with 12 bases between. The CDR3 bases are TGTGCCAGCAGCTCTGTGGGGGGTTCTGAAGCTTTCTTT. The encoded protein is CASSSVGGSEAFF.

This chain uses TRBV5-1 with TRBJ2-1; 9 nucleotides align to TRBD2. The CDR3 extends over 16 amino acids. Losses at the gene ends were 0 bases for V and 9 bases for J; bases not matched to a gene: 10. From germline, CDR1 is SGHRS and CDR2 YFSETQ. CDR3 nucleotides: TGCGCCAGCAGCTTGGAAGGCGGGGGGGCGCAGGGTGAGCAGTTCTTC. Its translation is CASSLEGGGAQGEQFF.

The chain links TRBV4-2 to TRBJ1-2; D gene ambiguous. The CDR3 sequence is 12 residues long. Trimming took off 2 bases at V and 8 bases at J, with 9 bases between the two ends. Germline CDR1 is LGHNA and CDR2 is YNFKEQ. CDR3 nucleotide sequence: TGTGCCAGCAGCCAACTTTCGGGCGGCTACACCTTC. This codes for CASSQLSGGYTF.

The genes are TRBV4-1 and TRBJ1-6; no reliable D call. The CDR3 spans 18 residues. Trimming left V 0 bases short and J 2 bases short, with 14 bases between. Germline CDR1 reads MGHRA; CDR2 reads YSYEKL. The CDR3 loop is CASSQDEAGSPYNSPLHF. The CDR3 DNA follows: TGCGCCAGCAGCCAAGATGAGGCAGGAAGTCCCTATAATTCACCCCTCCACTTT.

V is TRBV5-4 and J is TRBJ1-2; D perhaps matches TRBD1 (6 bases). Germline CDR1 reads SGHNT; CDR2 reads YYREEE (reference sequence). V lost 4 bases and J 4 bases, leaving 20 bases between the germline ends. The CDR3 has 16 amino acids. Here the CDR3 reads CASSPEGQPYVYGYTF. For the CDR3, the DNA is TGTGCCAGCAGCCCGGAAGGACAGCCTTACGTCTATGGCTACACCTTC.

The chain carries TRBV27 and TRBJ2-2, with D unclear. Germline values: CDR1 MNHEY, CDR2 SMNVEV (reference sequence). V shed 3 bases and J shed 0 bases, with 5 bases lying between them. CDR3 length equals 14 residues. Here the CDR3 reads CASSFGANTGELFF. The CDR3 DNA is TGTGCCAGCAGTTTTGGCGCGAACACCGGGGAGCTGTTTTTT.

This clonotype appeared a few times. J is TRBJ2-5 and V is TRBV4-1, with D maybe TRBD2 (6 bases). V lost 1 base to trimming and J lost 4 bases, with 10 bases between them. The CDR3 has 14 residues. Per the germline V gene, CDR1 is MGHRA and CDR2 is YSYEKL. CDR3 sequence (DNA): TGCGCCAGCAGCCAAGCGGGGGAGCCAGAGACCCAGTACTTC. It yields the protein CASSQAGEPETQYF.

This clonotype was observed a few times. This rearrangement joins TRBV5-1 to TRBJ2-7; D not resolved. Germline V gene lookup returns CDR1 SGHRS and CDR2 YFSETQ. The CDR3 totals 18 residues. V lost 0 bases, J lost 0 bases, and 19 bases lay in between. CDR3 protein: CASSLGVFWHSSSYEQYV. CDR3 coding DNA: TGCGCCAGCAGCTTGGGGGTCTTTTGGCACTCAAGCTCCTACGAGCAGTACGTC.